A selection of T cell receptor beta chains follows, all from one sample in a study of T cell responses to AZD1222 COVID-19 vaccine. Method: immunoSEQ multiplex PCR; TCRdb's copy keeps in-frame clones and lacks some. The top ten clones hold under 4.5% of a sample with about 140,000 clones, 80% to 95% of them seen once. The source was peripheral blood, collected 28 days after the second AZD1222 dose. The receptors were gathered from an adult who received the AZD1222 COVID-19 vaccine. Both conserved end residues are part of each CDR3. The order of the fields is J gene, V gene, D gene, clone size, CDR3 DNA, CDR3 protein. The D gene is left open where the match is weak. Not all rows give a size; the values are once, few, many and, for expanded clones, a class.

J: TRBJ2-1
V: TRBV27
D: .
size: .
DNA: TGTGCCAGCAGTGGGACTTTTGGTGAGCAGTTCTTC
CDR3: CASSGTFGEQFF

J: TRBJ1-1
V: TRBV7-9
D: .
size: .
DNA: TGTGCCAGCAGCTCCCAGGCCAGAGCTGAAGCTTTCTTT
CDR3: CASSSQARAEAFF

J: TRBJ2-7
V: TRBV5-4
D: .
size: .
DNA: TGTGCCAGCAGCCCCCCAGACAGATCCTACGAGCAGTACTTC
CDR3: CASSPPDRSYEQYF

J: TRBJ1-2
V: TRBV3-1/TRBV3-2
D: .
size: .
DNA: TGTGCCAGCAGCCAAGACGGGTATGGCTACACCTTC
CDR3: CASSQDGYGYTF

J: TRBJ2-2
V: TRBV18
D: .
size: .
DNA: TGTGCCAGCTCACCACCGGAGCCAAACACCGGGGAGCTGTTTTTT
CDR3: CASSPPEPNTGELFF

J: TRBJ2-7
V: TRBV6-2/TRBV6-3
D: .
size: .
DNA: TGTGCCAGCAGTTACTCCGCGCCCGGGGTCTCCTACGAGCAGTACTTC
CDR3: CASSYSAPGVSYEQYF

J: TRBJ1-2
V: TRBV11-2
D: .
size: .
DNA: TGTGCCAGCAGCTTGATAGGGGGTGGCTACACCTTC
CDR3: CASSLIGGGYTF

J: TRBJ2-3
V: TRBV4-3
D: .
size: .
DNA: TGCGCCAGCAGCCAAGATCGGGGGTGGAGCACAGATACGCAGTATTTT
CDR3: CASSQDRGWSTDTQYF

J: TRBJ1-1
V: TRBV2
D: .
size: once
DNA: TGTGCCAGCGGGTCGCAACGGGGAACTGAAGCTTTCTTT
CDR3: CASGSQRGTEAFF

J: TRBJ1-2
V: TRBV5-6
D: TRBD1
size: .
DNA: TGTGCCAGCAGCCCGGGGGGACAGTCAGGCTACACCTTC
CDR3: CASSPGGQSGYTF

J: TRBJ1-2
V: TRBV7-8
D: .
size: .
DNA: TGTGCCAGCAGCTTAGCCCCAAAATATGGCTACACCTTC
CDR3: CASSLAPKYGYTF